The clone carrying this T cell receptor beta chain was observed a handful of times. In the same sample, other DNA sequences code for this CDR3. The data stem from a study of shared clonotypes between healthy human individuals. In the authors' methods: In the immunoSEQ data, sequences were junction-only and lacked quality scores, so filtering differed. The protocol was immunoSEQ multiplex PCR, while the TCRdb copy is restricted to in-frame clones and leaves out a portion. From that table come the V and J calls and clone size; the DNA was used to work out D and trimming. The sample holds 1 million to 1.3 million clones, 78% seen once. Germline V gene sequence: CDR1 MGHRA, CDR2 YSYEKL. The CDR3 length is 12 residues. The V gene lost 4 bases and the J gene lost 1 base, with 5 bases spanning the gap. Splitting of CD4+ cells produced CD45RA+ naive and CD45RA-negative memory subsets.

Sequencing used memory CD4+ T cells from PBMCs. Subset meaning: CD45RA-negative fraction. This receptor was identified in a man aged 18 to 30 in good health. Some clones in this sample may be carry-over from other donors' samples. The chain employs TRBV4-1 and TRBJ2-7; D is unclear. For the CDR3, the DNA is TGCGCCAGCAGCCCCGGGTCCTACGAGCAGTACTTC. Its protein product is CASSPGSYEQYF.